Below, one T cell receptor (beta chain) is given with its context. These data originate in a study of technical replicates of blood from a few donors. Profiled with immunoSEQ multiplex PCR; TCRdb holds only in-frame clones, not every one. This table holds under 85,000 clones, 95% to 98% found once. V was clipped by 6 bases and J by 4 bases; unmatched bases: 11. The germline CDR1 and CDR2 sequences are LGHNA and YSLEER. The CDR3 is 15 amino acids. The chain links TRBV4-3 to TRBJ1-1; 7 bases align to TRBD1. This TCR was sampled from a human donor in good health. Sequencing was done on a sample of T cells isolated from PBMCs. CDR3 sequence: CASRPGGFSGTEAFF. CDR3 bases: TGCGCCAGCAGGCCAGGGGGATTTTCGGGCACTGAAGCTTTCTTT.